These 13 T cell receptor beta chains were sequenced from one sample in a study of monozygotic twins with inflammatory bowel disease. Reanalyzing the 5' RACE reads, TCRdb keeps one entry per CDR3 protein, without DNA. The specimen's table records about 380,000 distinct CDR3 sequences. Sample: blood. The source of these receptors is a human donor with ulcerative colitis or Crohn's disease, or a healthy co-twin of an affected twin (not recorded which).

V gene TRBV18 combines with J gene TRBJ2-1; as DNA is missing, the TRBD1 call by TCRdb cannot be tested. Germline V gives CDR1 KGHSH, CDR2 LQKENI. This CDR3 is 16 amino acids long. The chain's CDR3 is CASSRWGQGAANEQFF.

J is TRBJ2-1 and V is TRBV19; TCRdb names TRBD2, which stays unverified in the absence of DNA. This CDR3 comprises 14 residues. CDR1 and CDR2 (germline): LNHDA, SQIVND (reference sequence). CDR3 in amino acids: CASSLPSGGLSQFF.

The chain carries TRBV5-1 and TRBJ2-2. The germline V gene has CDR1 SGHRS and CDR2 YFSETQ. The CDR3 contains 15 residues. CDR3 amino acids: CASSLVTSHTGELFF.

V gene TRBV5-1 combines with J gene TRBJ2-3; without DNA, the TCRdb call of TRBD2 cannot be checked. The CDR3 consists of 16 residues. Looked up from germline, CDR1 is SGHRS and CDR2 is YFSETQ. CDR3 residues: CASSRTSGGTTDTQYF.

CDR3 in amino acids: CASRNSNTGELFF. The chain has TRBV6-6 and TRBJ2-2. Germline assignment: CDR1 MNHNY and CDR2 SVGAGI (reference sequence). This CDR3 is 13 amino acids long.

The J gene is TRBJ1-5, the V gene TRBV6-2 or TRBV6-3. Germline CDR1 is MNHEY and CDR2 is SVGEGT. The CDR3 spans 16 residues. The CDR3 loop reads CASSYSEVDSNQPQHF.

The gene calls are TRBV11-2 and TRBJ1-5. CDR1 is SGHAT and CDR2 is FQNNGV in the germline V gene. The CDR3 has 15 residues. The CDR3 region is CASSLGGDGNQPQHF.

CDR3: CASSQVRGASDTQYF. This rearrangement joins TRBV3-1 to TRBJ2-3; the TRBD1 assignment by TCRdb is unverifiable without DNA. Germline V gene sequence: CDR1 LGHDT, CDR2 YNNKEL (reference sequence). The CDR3 is made up of 15 amino acids.

This rearrangement joins TRBV3-1 to TRBJ2-7; the TCRdb call, TRBD2, lacks DNA for checking. Germline V gene lookup returns CDR1 LGHDT and CDR2 YNNKEL (reference sequence). CDR3 length: 15 amino acids. The CDR3 loop reads CASSQGVVRFYEQYF.

This chain connects TRBV9 to TRBJ2-3; TCRdb's D call of TRBD1 is untestable without DNA. The V gene's germline CDR1 is SGDLS and CDR2 YYNGEE. This CDR3 comprises 16 residues. The CDR3 spells CASSTIPGQGGDTQYF.

V usage is TRBV7-2 and J usage is TRBJ2-1; TCRdb's D call of TRBD2 is untestable without DNA. This CDR3 comprises 15 residues. Germline CDR1 SGHTA, CDR2 FQGNSA. CDR3 sequence reads: CASSLGGLAGGEQFF.

The rearrangement uses TRBV11-2 and TRBJ1-1; TCRdb's assignment of TRBD1 cannot be checked, as there is no DNA. This CDR3 has 15 residues. Germline CDR1 is SGHAT and CDR2 is FQNNGV. Here the CDR3 reads CASSVTGGWGTEAFF.

The chain has TRBV7-3 and TRBJ2-7; TCRdb picks TRBD1, but there is no DNA to check that call. The CDR3 has 13 residues. The germline CDR1 and CDR2 sequences are SGHTA and FQGTGA. The CDR3 protein is CASSLSVTGYLNF.